The text below deals with one T cell receptor beta chain. This clonotype was observed at least ten times. Its specific antigen is unknown. No quality values exist for individual bases; no much larger clone is one base distant. These data belong to a study of regulatory T cells in long-lasting Graves disease (dated by TCRdb to 2020 to 2023). Regarding the complete study: In the newly diagnosed Graves' disease group, patients had been taking antithyroid drugs for less than 3 months. This study used TCR sequencing and RNA sequencing of peripheral blood to compare persistent Graves' disease patients against newly diagnosed Graves' disease patients. The study was conducted in China and was registered as a clinical trial. A total of roughly 35 samples underwent TCR sequencing: roughly 13 from persistent and around 20 from newly diagnosed Graves' disease patients. What the research found in general, with its limitations: Sequencing and analysis were restricted to the TCR beta chain. Peripheral blood alone was examined, since thyroid tissue, which constituted the primary lesion, could not be accessed. TRBV28, TRBJ1-2 and TRBJ2-5 were preferentially used in persistent disease, while TRBV20-1 and TRBJ2-1 were favored in newly diagnosed disease. Compared with newly diagnosed patients, patients with persistent Graves' disease had lower TCR Shannon entropy and fewer highly expanded clones, which suggests clonal expansion. The small sample size was acknowledged by the authors as a limitation that may reduce accuracy. Persistent patients shared more public clonotypes among themselves (more than 2,500) than newly diagnosed patients did (about 900).

The receptor library was made with multiplex PCR. The data were produced on an Illumina HiSeq 4000. TCR beta libraries were built with iRepertoire HTBI primers and Arm-PCR amplification of CDR3 regions. Before sequencing, the PCR products went through gel purification. For the original study's pipeline: Across samples, roughly 60 TRBV and 12 to 15 TRBJ segments were identified and used for gene usage analysis of CDR3 amino acid clonotypes. Filtered high-quality paired reads were merged into contigs using COPE and FqMerger. BLAST was used to align contigs to IMGT TRBV, TRBD and TRBJ reference genes, and CDR3 was defined according to IMGT. Any clonotype with a frequency above 0.1% was classified as a highly expanded clone. Repertoire diversity was measured by Shannon entropy, and V-J evenness by the Gini coefficient. Clonotypes shared by more than one individual were considered public. The raw public data were reprocessed by TCRdb itself: fastp quality trimming at Q25, MiXCR clonotype calling, in-frame beta chains only. All rows with the same CDR3 protein become a single entry with the most common DNA and genes. The V and J calls follow TCRdb's processing rather than the paper's. Recorded for this sample are some 250,000 distinct CDR3 sequences; roughly 18% of them occurred a single time. Clones ranked in the top ten supply approximately 20% of the sample.

The sample's time point label is to be understood as: newly diagnosed GD, antithyroid drugs for less than 3 months. For both TCR sequencing and RNA sequencing, RNA was extracted from PBMCs using TRIzol. Graves' disease was diagnosed according to American Thyroid Association guidelines. Recruitment of patients was carried out at an endocrinology department in Xi'an, China. Each patient gave around 9 milliliters of peripheral blood, collected in an EDTA anticoagulant tube. Ficoll Paque Plus density gradient separation was used to isolate PBMCs, and no further T cell sorting was done. An Agilent 2100 Bioanalyzer and agarose gel were used to check RNA quality, while a NanoDrop 2000 measured RNA concentration. V sheds 1 base and J sheds 7 bases, leaving 7 bases between their ends. Sequences KGHDR (CDR1) and SFDVKD (CDR2) are obtained from the germline V gene. The CDR3 covers 13 residues, taking in both the cysteine and the phenylalanine. Only the CDR3 region is kept as DNA, spanning 39 bases read in frame from base 1.

The chain is assembled from TRBV24-1 and TRBJ2-4; the D gene remains uncertain. This clonotype originated in a female donor with Graves disease. The sample was peripheral blood mononuclear cells (PBMCs), taken at new diagnosis, from a patient treated with antithyroid drugs. The CDR3 sequence is CATSDFYRNIQYF. The bases read TGTGCCACCAGTGATTTTTACCGGAACATTCAGTACTTC.